This TCR beta chain was found in a study of T cells in Graves' hyperthyroidism and ophthalmopathy. Study-wide findings and caveats: From stable hyperthyroidism, ophthalmopathy was separated by a 13 V-J model. In blood, most of the thyroid clonotypes expanded above 0.001 were also present.

The CDR3 has 12 amino acids. Germline loops: CDR1 SGHTA, CDR2 FQGTGA. V lost 8 bases, J lost 6 bases, and 14 bases lay in between. Using RNA transcripts as the source, TCR beta CDR3 regions were amplified. HTBI primers were employed in a first-round RT-PCR of the TCR CDR3. TCRdb reprocessed the multiplex PCR reads via MiXCR and lists one record per CDR3 protein. The sample records 500,000 to 600,000 distinct CDR3 sequences, roughly 50% being singletons. This clonotype was seen many times. Its specificity is unknown. These patients, aged 18 to 65, had recently diagnosed hyperthyroidism lasting under 2 months. The diagnostic basis comprised clinical symptoms, serum thyroxine and TRAb, thyroid ultrasound and orbital computed tomography.

The sequence came from a woman aged 18-29 years with Graves' hyperthyroidism. The specimen was peripheral blood or thyroid tissue (not recorded which). The J gene is TRBJ2-7, the V gene TRBV7-3; perhaps TRBD2 as D (5 bases). CDR3 amino acids: CASGMGSGEQYF. The CDR3, as DNA: TGTGCCAGCGGGATGGGAAGCGGCGAGCAGTACTTC. Full variable domain (outside the CDR3, taken from reference TRBV7-3 and TRBJ2-7): GAGVSQTPSNKVTEKGKYVELRCDPISGHTALYWYRQSLGQGPEFLIYFQGTGAADDSGLPNDRFFAVRPEGSVSTLKIQRTERGDSAVYLCASGMGSGEQYFGPGTRLTVT.